The 21 T cell receptor beta chains below come from one sample, sequenced in a study of metastatic and nonmetastatic thyroid tumors. With MiXCR, TCRdb reprocessed the PCR reads. This sample has around 28,000 clones, with less than 30% found just once. Treatment of any kind had been given to no patient before thyroid surgery. Sequencing was done on a sample of blood. These receptors all come from a female donor with papillary thyroid cancer or a benign thyroid nodule (not recorded which). Some clones in this sample may be carry-over from other donors' samples.

There are a few counts of this clone. V usage is TRBV2 and J usage is TRBJ1-1, with TRBD1 as a possible D gene (5 bases). This CDR3 has 15 amino acids. Per the germline V gene, CDR1 is SNHLY and CDR2 is FYNNEI. The ends were cut back, 6 bases at V and 0 bases at J, with 14 bases in the middle. This chain's CDR3 is CASSVAEGVNTEAFF. As DNA, the CDR3 is TGTGCCAGCAGCGTCGCCGAAGGGGTGAACACTGAAGCTTTCTTT.

This clone has a handful of counts. V gene TRBV24-1 combines with J gene TRBJ2-1, with D uncertain. V gave up 3 bases and J gave up 5 bases, with 7 bases separating them. The CDR3 is 13 amino acids. Germline V gene sequence: CDR1 KGHDR, CDR2 SFDVKD. The CDR3 is CATSDILNNEQFF. The CDR3 region has the DNA TGTGCCACCAGTGATATACTTAACAATGAGCAGTTCTTC.

This clone was counted only a few times. The V gene is TRBV19, the J gene TRBJ1-3, with D unresolved. CDR1 and CDR2 (germline): LNHDA, SQIVND (reference sequence). The CDR3 runs 12 residues. V shed 4 bases and J shed 0 bases, with 1 base lying between them. As DNA, the CDR3 is TGTGCCAGTAGTACCTCTGGAAACACCATATATTTT. It is translated as CASSTSGNTIYF. The full variable domain, in which reference TRBV19 and TRBJ1-3 provide the parts outside the CDR3, is DGGITQSPKYLFRKEGQNVTLSCEQNLNHDAMYWYRQDPGQGLRLIYYSQIVNDFQKGDIAEGYSVSREKKESFPLTVTSAQKNPTAFYLCASSTSGNTIYFGEGSWLTVV.

CDR3 DNA: TGTGCCAGCAGTCCGAGATCAGGGGGCTTTTGGACAGATACGCAGTATTTT. Translated: CASSPRSGGFWTDTQYF. The chain carries TRBV6-6 and TRBJ2-3, with 8 nucleotides matching TRBD1. The ends lost 5 bases at V and 3 bases at J; junction bases unmatched: 13. Germline V gene sequence: CDR1 MNHNY, CDR2 SVGAGI (reference sequence). The CDR3 runs 17 residues.

The table lists this clone with many counts. A much bigger clone sits one base away, suggesting this may be a read error. V and J are TRBV10-3 and TRBJ2-2, with 10 bases identical to TRBD2. Germline V gene lookup returns CDR1 ENHRY and CDR2 SYGVKD. The CDR3 totals 16 residues. The J segment lost 0 bases and the V segment lost 5 bases, leaving 3 bases of the junction unmatched. DNA of the CDR3: TGTGCCATCAGTTCCACTAGCGGGGCGAACACCGGGGAGCTGTTTTTT. Translation: CAISSTSGANTGELFF.

The chain couples TRBV20-1 to TRBJ2-5; possible D gene TRBD1, 7 bases. CDR3 size: 14 residues. Germline V gene lookup returns CDR1 DFQATT and CDR2 SNEGSKA (reference sequence). V shed 6 bases and J shed 1 base, with 15 bases lying between them. In DNA, the CDR3 is TGCAGTGCAGGCCAGGGGGGTATCCAAGAGACCCAGTACTTC. Translation: CSAGQGGIQETQYF.

The chain uses TRBV7-8 and TRBJ2-7; 12 positions agree with TRBD2. Per the germline V gene, CDR1 is SGHVS and CDR2 is FQNEAQ. Losses at the gene ends were 6 bases for V and 5 bases for J; bases not matched to a gene: 5. CDR3 length: 14 amino acids. This CDR3 reads CASSLAGGPDEQYF. Here the CDR3 DNA reads TGTGCCAGCAGTCTAGCGGGAGGGCCTGACGAGCAGTACTTC.

The CDR3 coding sequence is TGTGCCAGCAGTTACGACCCTCTAGACAACTCCTACAATGAGCAGTTCTTC. This gives the protein CASSYDPLDNSYNEQFF. The chain combines TRBV6-5 with TRBJ2-1, with D unclear. Per the germline V gene, CDR1 is MNHEY and CDR2 is SVGAGI. The CDR3 sequence is 17 residues long. V was clipped by 2 bases and J by 0 bases, with 14 bases between them.

CDR3 residues: CACAGVGGEQYF. DNA for the CDR3: TGTGCCTGTGCCGGAGTGGGTGGAGAGCAGTACTTC. This rearrangement joins TRBV30 to TRBJ2-7; D not certain. Trimming shortened V by 6 bases and J by 7 bases, and 16 bases separated the two germline ends. Per germline, CDR1 GTSNPN and CDR2 SVGIG (reference sequence). The CDR3 runs 12 residues.

The chain links TRBV19 to TRBJ1-1; D is unresolved. CDR1 is LNHDA, CDR2 SQIVND, per germline (reference sequence). With 0 bases removed from V and 8 bases from J, the gap between germline ends came to 13 bases. This CDR3 contains 14 residues. The CDR3 sequence is CASSIEGPDDEAFF. The CDR3 nucleotides are TGTGCCAGTAGTATAGAAGGGCCGGATGACGAAGCTTTCTTT.

This clone occurred many times. The chain has TRBV12-3 or TRBV12-4 and TRBJ2-5; no reliable D call. The ends were cut back, 6 bases at V and 1 base at J, with 12 bases in the middle. This CDR3 has 14 residues. Written as DNA, the CDR3 is TGTGCCAGCAGCCCCGGGCCAGCCCAAGAGACCCAGTACTTC. Translation: CASSPGPAQETQYF.

In this sample, this clone turned up many times. V usage is TRBV28 and J usage is TRBJ2-7; 7 bases fit TRBD2. V trimming: 6 bases; J trimming: 2 bases; junction bases outside the gene matches: 7. CDR1 and CDR2 from the germline V gene are MDHEN and SYDVKM. The CDR3 is 14 amino acids. The CDR3 nucleotides are TGTGCCAGCAGGCGGGGGACGGGCCCCTACGAGCAGTACTTC. As protein: CASRRGTGPYEQYF.

Only a few counts were recorded for this clone. The CDR3 coding sequence is TGTGCCAGCAGCCAGGGGTATAGCAATCAGCCCCAGCATTTT. Translated, it gives CASSQGYSNQPQHF. The V gene is TRBV12-3 or TRBV12-4, the J gene TRBJ1-5, with TRBD1 as a possible D gene (6 bases). V was cut by 6 bases and J by 0 bases, with 9 bases left in between. The CDR3 spans 14 residues.

V gene TRBV5-4 combines with J gene TRBJ1-1; D is perhaps TRBD1 (6 bases). The CDR3 has 15 amino acids. In germline, CDR1 is SGHNT, CDR2 YYREEE (reference sequence). With 2 bases removed from V and 0 bases from J, the gap between germline ends came to 11 bases. The CDR3 coding sequence is TGTGCCAGCAGCTTCCAGGGGCGGATGAACACTGAAGCTTTCTTT. Translation gives CASSFQGRMNTEAFF.

V is TRBV28 and J is TRBJ2-1; the D gene is possibly TRBD2 (5 bases). From germline, CDR1 is MDHEN and CDR2 SYDVKM. The CDR3 loop spans 16 amino acids. With 6 bases removed from V and 3 bases from J, the gap between germline ends came to 18 bases. CDR3 in amino acids: CASSPAGDVVYNEQFF. The CDR3 region has the DNA TGTGCCAGCAGCCCCGCGGGCGACGTGGTCTACAATGAGCAGTTCTTC.

The table lists this clone with many counts. The gene calls are TRBV18 and TRBJ2-7; the match to TRBD1 covers 7 bases. Germline V gene sequence: CDR1 KGHSH, CDR2 LQKENI. Trimming at V came to 4 bases and at J to 6 bases, leaving 12 bases not matched to a gene. This CDR3 contains 15 residues. CDR3 in amino acids: CASSQPPGQRFEQYF. Written as DNA, the CDR3 is TGTGCCAGCTCACAACCCCCGGGACAGAGGTTCGAGCAGTACTTC.

The genes are TRBV7-6 and TRBJ2-1, with 14 bases fitting TRBD2. With V trimmed by 5 bases and J by 8 bases, 20 bases remained unmatched. Germline CDR1 SGHVS, CDR2 FNYEAQ. CDR3 size: 20 residues. CDR3 amino acids: CASSPERSAGTSGRRYEQFF. The CDR3 DNA reads TGTGCCAGCAGCCCTGAAAGGTCCGCCGGGACTAGCGGGAGAAGGTATGAGCAGTTCTTC.

CDR3 bases: TGCGCCAGCAGCTTGCGGGGTCCGGCTAATGAAAAACTGTTTTTT. Translation gives CASSLRGPANEKLFF. The chain recombines TRBV5-1 with TRBJ1-4; D is undetermined. Looked up from germline, CDR1 is SGHRS and CDR2 is YFSETQ. V was trimmed by 1 base and J by 3 bases, leaving 10 bases between them. There are 15 residues in the CDR3.

The chain carries TRBV19 and TRBJ2-2; 11 nucleotides align to TRBD2. CDR3 length equals 16 residues. Unmatched junction bases numbered 6, after V lost 3 bases and J lost 6 bases. From germline, CDR1 is LNHDA and CDR2 SQIVND (reference sequence). CDR3 sequence: CASSIHSGRASGELFF. The CDR3 nucleotides read TGTGCCAGTAGTATTCATAGCGGGAGGGCCTCCGGGGAGCTGTTTTTT.

V gene TRBV6-2 or TRBV6-3 combines with J gene TRBJ2-1, with D perhaps TRBD1 (5 bases). This CDR3 contains 15 residues. Trimming pared 1 base from V and 8 bases from J, leaving 15 bases between. Germline-derived CDR1 and CDR2 are MNHEY and SVGEGT. The CDR3 region is CASSYWAGSEHEQFF. In DNA, the CDR3 is TGTGCCAGCAGTTACTGGGCAGGGTCGGAGCATGAGCAGTTCTTC.

This clone was observed a few times. This chain joins TRBV28 and TRBJ2-1, with 9 bases fitting TRBD2. Losses at the gene ends were 5 bases for V and 6 bases for J; bases not matched to a gene: 11. Germline-derived CDR1 and CDR2 are MDHEN and SYDVKM. The CDR3 totals 16 residues. CDR3 in DNA: TGTGCCAGCAGTAAACCTATAGCGGGAGTGGGCAATGAGCAGTTCTTC. Its translation: CASSKPIAGVGNEQFF. The full variable domain, its missing parts supplied by reference TRBV28 and TRBJ2-1, is DVKVTQSSRYLVKRTGEKVFLECVQDMDHENMFWYRQDPGLGLRLIYFSYDVKMKEKGDIPEGYSVSREKKERFSLILESASTNQTSMYLCASSKPIAGVGNEQFFGPGTRLTVL.